Listed here are 16 T cell receptor beta chains from one sample, sequenced in a study of shared clonotypes between healthy human individuals. Profiled with immunoSEQ multiplex PCR; TCRdb holds only in-frame clones, not every one. Here the sample spans 1.5 million to 2.5 million clones, about 95% being singletons. Naivety among CD8 cells was defined by CD45RO negativity and positive CCR7 selection, thereby excluding terminally differentiated effector memory CD45RA+ cells. The specimen sequenced was naive CD8+ T cells sorted from blood. The receptors here all came from a man aged 18 to 29 in good health.

The chain links TRBV19 to TRBJ1-1; D is unresolved. Trimming pared 5 bases from V and 3 bases from J, leaving 13 bases between. This CDR3 is built from 14 residues. Per germline, CDR1 LNHDA and CDR2 SQIVND (reference sequence). CDR3 loop: CASSLYDGYTEAFF. The CDR3 DNA is TGTGCCAGTAGTCTGTACGACGGATACACTGAAGCTTTCTTT.

This clone was counted a single time. The V gene is TRBV4-1, the J gene TRBJ1-5; D might be TRBD1 (6 bases). This CDR3 spans 13 amino acids. Between the trimmed V and J ends, which lost 5 bases and 5 bases, there was a span of 10 bases. CDR1 and CDR2 from the germline V gene are MGHRA and YSYEKL. CDR3 nucleotide sequence: TGCGCCAGCAGCGATGGACAGCATCAGCCCCAGCATTTT. Translation: CASSDGQHQPQHF.

The chain couples TRBV7-9 to TRBJ2-3; the match to TRBD1 covers 9 bases. The germline CDR1 and CDR2 sequences are SEHNR and FQNEAQ (reference sequence). CDR3 size: 17 residues. The V and J ends lost 0 bases and 2 bases, in that order; junction bases with no gene match: 6. The CDR3 sequence: CASSLATGGLDTDTQYF. CDR3 in DNA: TGTGCCAGCAGCTTAGCTACAGGGGGCCTTGACACAGATACGCAGTATTTT.

This rearrangement joins TRBV5-4 to TRBJ1-2; TRBD1 is a possible D gene (6 bases). In germline, CDR1 is SGHNT, CDR2 YYREEE (reference sequence). The CDR3 has 15 amino acids. Between the trimmed V and J ends, which lost 4 bases and 4 bases, there was a span of 17 bases. For the CDR3, the DNA is TGTGCCAGCAGCCCGGAGGACAGAGCTTTCTATGGCTACACCTTC. Protein product: CASSPEDRAFYGYTF. Supplemented by reference TRBV5-4 and TRBJ1-2, the full variable domain reads ETGVTQSPTHLIKTRGQQVTLRCSSQSGHNTVSWYQQALGQGPQFIFQYYREEENGRGNFPPRFSGLQFPNYSSELNVNALELDDSALYLCASSPEDRAFYGYTFGSGTRLTVV.

This clone turned up a few times. Here the CDR3 reads CASSPGLGAGYEQYF. The CDR3 DNA reads TGTGCCAGTAGTCCCGGCCTCGGGGCGGGGTACGAGCAGTACTTC. This sequence joins TRBV19 and TRBJ2-7, with D perhaps matching TRBD2 (6 bases). This CDR3 comprises 15 residues. Germline-derived CDR1 and CDR2 are LNHDA and SQIVND (reference sequence). Trimming took off 5 bases at V and 4 bases at J, with 18 bases between the two ends.

The rearrangement joins TRBV11-2 to TRBJ2-5; 13 bases are a match to TRBD2. Germline V gives CDR1 SGHAT, CDR2 FQNNGV. This CDR3 has 15 residues. V lost 7 bases, J lost 5 bases, and 7 bases stayed unmatched. CDR3 sequence: CASILAGGPFETQYF. The CDR3 bases are TGTGCCAGCATACTAGCGGGGGGGCCGTTTGAGACCCAGTACTTC.

This sequence joins TRBV27 and TRBJ2-6, with no clear D. CDR1 is MNHEY and CDR2 is SMNVEV in the germline V gene (reference sequence). There are 16 residues in the CDR3. Trimming pared 4 bases from V and 0 bases from J, leaving 10 bases between. CDR3: CASSYGPGSGANVLTF. CDR3 in DNA: TGTGCCAGCAGTTACGGACCGGGCTCTGGGGCCAACGTCCTGACTTTC.

This chain links TRBV29-1 with TRBJ2-7; 9 positions match TRBD2. V lost 6 bases and J lost 3; bases outside the gene matches: 6. The CDR3 loop spans 13 amino acids. Germline V gene data show CDR1 as SQVTM and CDR2 as ANQGSEA. Here the CDR3 reads CSVRTSVDYEQYF. The DNA of the CDR3 is TGCAGCGTGCGGACTAGCGTGGACTACGAGCAGTACTTC.

This clone came up once. Other DNA sequences in this sample translate to the same CDR3. The CDR3 sequence: CASSQRQGADEQFF. DNA for the CDR3: TGCGCCAGCAGCCAGCGACAGGGGGCGGATGAGCAGTTCTTC. This chain links TRBV4-1 with TRBJ2-1; 10 nucleotides align to TRBD1. V trimming: 3 bases; J trimming: 8 bases; junction bases outside the gene matches: 4. The CDR3 is 14 residues long. Germline V gene data show CDR1 as MGHRA and CDR2 as YSYEKL.

This clone came up once. The J gene is TRBJ1-2, the V gene TRBV30, with 8 bases matching TRBD1. This CDR3 region has 14 residues. The germline CDR1 and CDR2 sequences are GTSNPN and SVGIG (reference sequence). Unmatched junction bases numbered 9, after V lost 4 bases and J lost 5 bases. Written as DNA, the CDR3 is TGTGCCTGGACGCCTACAGGGGGTTGGTATGGCTACACCTTC. The encoded protein is CAWTPTGGWYGYTF. The full variable domain, its missing parts supplied by reference TRBV30 and TRBJ1-2, is SQTIHQWPATLVQPVGSPLSLECTVEGTSNPNLYWYRQAAGRGLQLLFYSVGIGQISSEVPQNLSASRPQDRQFILSSKKLLLSDSGFYLCAWTPTGGWYGYTFGSGTRLTVV.

This chain connects TRBV6-1 to TRBJ2-7; 9 bases map to TRBD1. The germline V gene has CDR1 MNHNS and CDR2 SASEGT. V lost 6 bases to trimming and J lost 6 bases; unmatched junction nucleotides: 6. The CDR3 sequence is 13 residues long. Here the CDR3 reads CASRDRGSSEQYF. As DNA, the CDR3 is TGTGCCAGCAGGGACAGGGGATCGTCCGAGCAGTACTTC.

The chain links TRBV7-9 to TRBJ2-7; D is perhaps TRBD1 or TRBD2 (5 bases each). Germline loops: CDR1 SEHNR, CDR2 FQNEAQ (reference sequence). This CDR3 region has 13 residues. V was trimmed by 3 bases and J by 6 bases, leaving 12 bases between them. The CDR3 reads CASSLPVGVEQYF. The CDR3 DNA follows: TGTGCCAGCAGCTTGCCGGTGGGGGTCGAGCAGTACTTC.

The chain recombines TRBV6-1 with TRBJ2-7, with a weak D call TRBD1 (5 bases). The germline V gene has CDR1 MNHNS and CDR2 SASEGT. The CDR3 consists of 14 residues. V lost 7 bases to trimming and J lost 2 bases, with 15 bases between them. CDR3 in DNA: TGTGCCAGCATTCGTAGGGGCCTAGCCTACGAGCAGTACTTC. Encoded protein: CASIRRGLAYEQYF.

The chain employs TRBV10-2 and TRBJ2-3; 7 bases are shared with TRBD2. The V segment lost 0 bases and the J segment 9 bases; nucleotides outside the gene matches: 0. The V gene's germline CDR1 is WSHSY and CDR2 SAAADI. The CDR3 consists of 12 residues. The CDR3 nucleotides are TGCGCCAGCAGTGAGTCGGGGGGGACGCAGTATTTT. Translating it yields CASSESGGTQYF.

This chain joins TRBV6-5 and TRBJ2-2, with D perhaps matching TRBD2 (6 bases). Per the germline V gene, CDR1 is MNHEY and CDR2 is SVGAGI. The CDR3 is 15 amino acids. V was shortened by 2 bases and J by 3 bases, with 10 bases between the two germline ends. Here the CDR3 DNA reads TGTGCCAGCAGTTACCGGCGGGGCGACACCGGGGAGCTGTTTTTT. This sequence encodes CASSYRRGDTGELFF.

Regarding this clone: Distinct nucleotide sequences in the sample also encode this CDR3. The chain employs TRBV6-5 and TRBJ1-1, with a tentative D call TRBD1 (6 bases). The germline gives CDR1 MNHEY, CDR2 SVGAGI. This CDR3 region has 13 residues. Between the trimmed V and J ends, which lost 6 bases and 2 bases, there was a span of 10 bases. This chain's CDR3 is CASRTGVNTEAFF. CDR3 nucleotide sequence: TGTGCCAGCAGGACAGGCGTTAACACTGAAGCTTTCTTT.